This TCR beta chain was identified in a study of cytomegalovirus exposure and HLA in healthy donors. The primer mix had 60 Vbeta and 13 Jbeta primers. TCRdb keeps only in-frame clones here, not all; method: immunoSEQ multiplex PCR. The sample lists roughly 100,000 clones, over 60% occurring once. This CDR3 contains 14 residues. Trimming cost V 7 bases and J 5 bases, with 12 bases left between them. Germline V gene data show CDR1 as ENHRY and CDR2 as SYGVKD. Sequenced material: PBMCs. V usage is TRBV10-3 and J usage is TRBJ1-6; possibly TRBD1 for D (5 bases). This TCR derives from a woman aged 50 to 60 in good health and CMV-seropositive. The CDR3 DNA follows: TGTGCCATCAAAGGTGGGGCGGATAATTCACCCCTCCACTTT. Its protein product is CAIKGGADNSPLHF.